Sequencing of this T cell receptor beta chain was carried out in a study of T cells in localized non-small cell lung cancer. Libraries were prepared by immunoSEQ multiplex PCR; TCRdb keeps only in-frame clonotypes and omits some of them. The data hold about 3,000 clones, with around 30% observed a single time. Study-level findings and limits: The study found T cell clonality highest in uninvolved adjacent lung, above tumor. In adjacent lung, a median roughly 62 of the top 100 tumor clones were found. Higher blood T cell density went with longer overall survival. Sequence data derive from only one tumor region, so heterogeneity remains possible.

A note on this clone: The antigen remains unidentified.

Trimming stripped 3 bases from V and 3 bases from J, with 8 bases between. The CDR3 is 14 residues long. The germline gives CDR1 MDHEN, CDR2 SYDVKM. The TCR comes from a male donor aged 60 or older with stage I lung adenocarcinoma. The chain joins TRBV28 to TRBJ1-4; unclear D gene. The sequencing used lung tumor tissue, collected before any cancer treatment. CDR3 region: CASSFTAPNEKLFF. CDR3 nucleotide sequence: TGTGCCAGCAGTTTTACGGCGCCTAATGAAAAACTGTTTTTT.